This T cell receptor (beta chain) was identified during a study of PD-L1 blockade in urothelial cancer. Turning to the study itself: Every 3 weeks, patients received intravenous atezolizumab 1,200 mg, beginning 2014. As for prior chemotherapy regimens, patients had received 0 to 3.

Specified time point: pretreatment peripheral blood. The cohort comprised individuals with locally advanced or metastatic urothelial carcinoma. Trimming removed 5 bases from V and 5 bases from J; junction bases left unmatched: 11. The germline V gene has CDR1 MDHEN and CDR2 SYDVKM. The CDR3 covers 15 residues. Synthetic spike-ins, TCR analog templates, were added into each PCR. Sequenced by immunoSEQ multiplex PCR; TCRdb stores in-frame clones only, minus some. The sample holds around 40,000 clones; roughly 90% are singletons and the top ten take around 11%. The material was PBMCs, obtained around atezolizumab (anti-PD-L1) treatment. The chain carries TRBV28 and TRBJ2-5, with 7 bases that match TRBD1. The receptor was derived from a woman aged 60 to 75 with urothelial cancer. The DNA for the CDR3 is TGTGCCAGCAGTAATGTTGAAGGGGGCTTTGAGACCCAGTACTTC. Residues: CASSNVEGGFETQYF.